This TCR beta chain is drawn from a study of blood T cell repertoires in COVID-19. Whole-study context: Samples came from the United States, Italy and Spain, spanning acute and convalescent COVID-19. Sample material is recorded as cDNA or gDNA derived from T cells, B-cell-depleted T cells, or PBMCs.

V lost 5 bases and J 2 bases, leaving 11 bases between the germline ends. CDR1 is SGHRS and CDR2 is YFSETQ in the germline V gene. The CDR3 consists of 14 residues. Authors' processing steps: From reference gene primer amplification, estimates of nucleated cell counts were derived. TCRdb's copy holds only in-frame clones and misses some; the assay was immunoSEQ multiplex PCR. V and J calls and clone size are given by that table; D and trimming were obtained from the DNA. Among some 180,000 clones listed, roughly four fifths were seen once. This clone appeared a few times. The chain couples TRBV5-1 to TRBJ1-5; maybe TRBD1 (6 bases). Sequenced material: peripheral blood. This receptor was taken from a man in his 70s with active or convalescent COVID-19. CDR3 sequence (DNA): TGCGCCAGCAGTGAAGGGGGTGGCAATCAGCCCCAGCATTTT. Translated: CASSEGGGNQPQHF. The variable domain in full, with the rest retrieved from reference TRBV5-1 and TRBJ1-5, is KAGVTQTPRYLIKTRGQQVTLSCSPISGHRSVSWYQQTPGQGLQFLFEYFSETQRNKGNFPGRFSGRQFSNSRSEMNVSTLELGDSALYLCASSEGGGNQPQHFGDGTRLSIL.